The next 3 T cell receptor beta chains were all read from a single sample in a study of blood T cell repertoires in COVID-19. TCRdb's table, derived via immunoSEQ multiplex PCR, lists solely in-frame clones and lacks some. The sample has about 51,000 clones, 80% to 95% seen once. The specimen was peripheral blood. All receptors come from a man between 45 and 60 years old with acute or convalescent COVID-19.

This rearrangement joins TRBV27 to TRBJ1-1, with 7 bases that match TRBD1. CDR3 length equals 15 residues. Losses at the gene ends were 6 bases for V and 0 bases for J; bases not matched to a gene: 7. CDR1 is MNHEY, CDR2 SMNVEV, per germline (reference sequence). The CDR3 reads CASRLDRSLNTEAFF. The CDR3 DNA reads TGTGCCAGCAGGTTGGACAGGAGTTTGAACACTGAAGCTTTCTTT.

V and J are TRBV19 and TRBJ1-5, with TRBD1 matching over 9 bases. There are 13 residues in the CDR3. In germline, CDR1 is LNHDA, CDR2 SQIVND (reference sequence). V shed 6 bases and J 9 bases; nucleotides not matched to a gene: 6. CDR3 region: CASRDRGAWPQHF. The CDR3 bases are TGTGCCAGTAGGGACAGGGGTGCGTGGCCCCAGCATTTT.

The chain joins TRBV6-5 to TRBJ2-1; 8 bases align to TRBD1. The V segment lost 4 bases and the J segment 7 bases; nucleotides outside the gene matches: 6. The CDR3 runs to 14 residues. Looked up from germline, CDR1 is MNHEY and CDR2 is SVGAGI. The CDR3 sequence is CASSSRQGSNEQFF. The CDR3 DNA is TGTGCCAGCAGTTCCCGACAGGGGAGTAATGAGCAGTTCTTC.